One and the same sample provided the 5 T cell receptor beta chains below, sequenced in a study of radiotherapy plus CTLA-4 blockade in lung cancer. Assay used: immunoSEQ multiplex PCR; TCRdb lists only in-frame clones, some missing. The repertoire holds more than 55,000 clones, with around four fifths as singletons. The sequenced sample was peripheral blood, obtained from a patient treated with radiotherapy plus ipilimumab. Receptors originate from a human donor with non-small cell lung cancer who had a partial response to radiotherapy plus ipilimumab.

The chain joins TRBV7-7 to TRBJ2-3, with 9 bases that match TRBD1. The CDR3 totals 15 residues. Germline CDR1 SSHAT, CDR2 FNYEAQ (reference sequence). The ends lost 4 bases at V and 5 bases at J; junction bases unmatched: 7. The DNA for the CDR3 is TGTGCCAGCAGCTGGGGGACAGGGCTGTTAGATACGCAGTATTTT. It translates to CASSWGTGLLDTQYF.

The V gene is TRBV6-5, the J gene TRBJ2-3; 8 bases are shared with TRBD1. With V trimmed by 0 bases and J by 6 bases, 5 bases remained unmatched. The germline V gene encodes CDR1 MNHEY and CDR2 SVGAGI. There are 15 residues in the CDR3. CDR3 sequence: CASSYSLGDRDTQYF. CDR3 coding DNA: TGTGCCAGCAGTTACTCGTTAGGGGACAGGGATACGCAGTATTTT.

The chain employs TRBV5-6 and TRBJ1-1; D is undetermined. V was cut by 2 bases and J by 0 bases, with 8 bases left in between. The CDR3 is made up of 14 amino acids. In germline, CDR1 is SGHDT, CDR2 YYEEEE. The CDR3 DNA sequence: TGTGCCAGCAGCTTTCCCCAGGTGAACACTGAAGCTTTCTTT. It is translated as CASSFPQVNTEAFF.

The rearrangement joins TRBV5-4 to TRBJ2-1; D possibly corresponds to TRBD1 (5 bases). V was clipped by 3 bases and J by 7 bases, with 8 bases between them. Looked up from germline, CDR1 is SGHNT and CDR2 is YYREEE (reference sequence). The CDR3 sequence is 12 residues long. The CDR3: CASSSTDNEQFF. The CDR3 nucleotides are TGTGCCAGCAGCTCGACAGATAATGAGCAGTTCTTC. Drawing the rest from reference TRBV5-4 and TRBJ2-1, the complete variable domain is ETGVTQSPTHLIKTRGQQVTLRCSSQSGHNTVSWYQQALGQGPQFIFQYYREEENGRGNFPPRFSGLQFPNYSSELNVNALELDDSALYLCASSSTDNEQFFGPGTRLTVL.

The V gene is TRBV29-1, the J gene TRBJ1-2, with unresolved D. This CDR3 region has 13 residues. The V gene lost 7 bases and the J gene lost 8 bases, with 20 bases spanning the gap. CDR1 and CDR2 (germline): SQVTM, ANQGSEA. The DNA for the CDR3 is TGCAGCGCTACGCAAACCAATAAGAGAGGCTACACCTTC. Translation: CSATQTNKRGYTF.